Below, 5 T cell receptor beta chains from the same sample are listed, as sequenced in a study of T cell responses to AZD1222 COVID-19 vaccine (dated by TCRdb to the early 2020s). Interpreted using the paper, the time point label stands for: baseline before first vaccination. Library creation used the immunoSEQ multiplex PCR assay. In TCRdb, the immuneACCESS table is reduced to in-frame sequences with V and J assigned. These tables do not hold every clone; where another copy was compared, an unresolved V gene accounts for under half, and the others remain unexplained. The sample table holds 95,000 to 100,000 clones, of which around nine tenths were seen once. The top ten hold roughly an eighth of the sample. The source was peripheral blood, collected on day 0 of AZD1222 vaccination. The receptors originated from an adult in good health.

The gene calls are TRBV28 and TRBJ1-6, with D unresolved. This CDR3 comprises 17 residues. With 5 bases removed from V and 2 bases from J, the gap between germline ends came to 16 bases. The germline gives CDR1 MDHEN, CDR2 SYDVKM. The CDR3 DNA sequence: TGTGCCAGCAGTCCTATAGGGCGTGAGGCCTATAATTCACCCCTCCACTTT. Encoded protein: CASSPIGREAYNSPLHF.

The chain links TRBV7-8 to TRBJ1-6; tentatively, D is TRBD1 (5 bases). Deletions cut 0 bases from V and 4 bases from J, with 13 bases between. The CDR3 runs to 17 residues. Germline assignment: CDR1 SGHVS and CDR2 FQNEAQ. The CDR3 sequence is CASSLAGGGTYNSPLHF. DNA for the CDR3: TGTGCCAGCAGCTTAGCGGGTGGGGGAACATATAATTCACCCCTCCACTTT.

The V gene is TRBV28, the J gene TRBJ2-1; D is possibly TRBD2 (5 bases). The CDR3 contains 17 residues. The V gene's germline CDR1 is MDHEN and CDR2 SYDVKM. V dropped 6 bases and J dropped 1 base, with 19 bases sitting between them. CDR3 sequence reads: CASSLSSLARSYNEQFF. In DNA, the CDR3 is TGTGCCAGCAGCTTGTCATCTCTAGCCCGGTCCTACAATGAGCAGTTCTTC.

This chain joins TRBV28 and TRBJ1-3; D not resolved. There are 14 residues in the CDR3. V was trimmed by 5 bases and J by 4 bases, leaving 12 bases between them. Germline values: CDR1 MDHEN, CDR2 SYDVKM. The CDR3 DNA reads as TGTGCCAGCAGTGCGGTGGTATACGGAAACACCATATATTTT. This gives the protein CASSAVVYGNTIYF.

The rearrangement uses TRBV7-2 and TRBJ1-2; 8 nucleotides agree with TRBD1. Trimming at V came to 7 bases and at J to 8 bases, leaving 9 bases not matched to a gene. The CDR3 runs 13 residues. Per the germline V gene, CDR1 is SGHTA and CDR2 is FQGNSA. CDR3 in amino acids: CASTPSGQGGYTF. The CDR3 DNA follows: TGTGCCAGCACCCCCTCCGGACAGGGAGGCTACACCTTC.